The next 5 T cell receptor beta chains were all read from a single sample in a study of neurological immune-mediated disorders. TCRdb re-called the 5' RACE reads through MiXCR, storing one row per CDR3 protein. The data show 20,000 to 30,000 distinct CDR3 sequences, 2% to 2.5% seen once. What was sequenced was PBMCs. The source of these receptors is a woman aged 50 to 65 with multiple sclerosis.

This clonotype was picked up many times. The gene calls are TRBV25-1 and TRBJ2-5; 7 positions match TRBD2. The CDR3 covers 14 residues. Germline trimming cut 8 bases from V and 0 bases from J; bases unmatched to any gene: 6. Per the germline V gene, CDR1 is MGHDK and CDR2 is SYGVNS. The chain's CDR3 is CASQERGHQETQYF. The CDR3 DNA follows: TGTGCCAGCCAAGAGCGGGGACACCAAGAGACCCAGTACTTC.

This chain links TRBV30 with TRBJ1-6; D is unclear. Germline CDR1 and CDR2: GTSNPN and SVGIG (reference sequence). This CDR3 is 13 amino acids long. The V end lost 0 bases, the J end lost 6 bases, and 6 bases lay between the germline ends. The CDR3 loop reads CAWSVVFNSPLHF. The CDR3 DNA is TGTGCCTGGAGTGTTGTTTTTAATTCACCCCTCCACTTT.

Comments on this clonotype: Possible read error: a much larger clone is one base away. The chain is built from TRBV5-1 and TRBJ2-1; perhaps TRBD2 as D (6 bases). The ends were cut back, 3 bases at V and 8 bases at J, with 15 bases in the middle. The germline CDR1 and CDR2 sequences are SGHRS and YFSETQ. This CDR3 contains 14 residues. CDR3 sequence: CASSWDFTTDEQFF. The CDR3 DNA sequence: TGCGCCAGCAGCTGGGACTTTACGACGGATGAGCAGTTCTTC.

Many counts were recorded for this clonotype. The J gene is TRBJ2-7, the V gene TRBV6-2 or TRBV6-3; TRBD2 matches at 9 bases. Trimming removed 6 bases from V and 3 bases from J; junction bases left unmatched: 6. CDR1 is MNHEY, CDR2 SVGEGT, per germline. The CDR3 runs 14 residues. The CDR3 region has the DNA TGTGCCAGCAGGGATAGCGGGAGAGGCTACGAGCAGTACTTC. Encoded protein: CASRDSGRGYEQYF.

At least ten counts were recorded for this clonotype. The V gene is TRBV7-2, the J gene TRBJ2-5; 13 bases match TRBD2. In germline, CDR1 is SGHTA, CDR2 FQGNSA. V gave up 5 bases and J gave up 7 bases; unmatched junction bases: 1. This CDR3 comprises 13 residues. CDR3 bases: TGTGCCAGCAGCACTAGCGGGGGGGCGACCCAGTACTTC. Its protein is CASSTSGGATQYF. The variable domain in full, with the rest retrieved from reference TRBV7-2 and TRBJ2-5, is GAGVSQSPSNKVTEKGKDVELRCDPISGHTALYWYRQSLGQGLEFLIYFQGNSAPDKSGLPSDRFSAERTGGSVSTLTIQRTQQEDSAVYLCASSTSGGATQYFGPGTRLLVL.